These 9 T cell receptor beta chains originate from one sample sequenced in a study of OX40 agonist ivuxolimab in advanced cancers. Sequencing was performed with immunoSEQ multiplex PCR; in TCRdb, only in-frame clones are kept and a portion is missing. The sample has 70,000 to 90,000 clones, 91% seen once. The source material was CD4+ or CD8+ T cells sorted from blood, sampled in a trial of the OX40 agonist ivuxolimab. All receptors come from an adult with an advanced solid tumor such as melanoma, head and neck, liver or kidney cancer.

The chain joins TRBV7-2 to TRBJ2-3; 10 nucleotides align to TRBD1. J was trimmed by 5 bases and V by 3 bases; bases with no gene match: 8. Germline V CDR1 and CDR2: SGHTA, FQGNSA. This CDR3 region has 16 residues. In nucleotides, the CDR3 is TGTGCCAGCAGCTTTGCAGGGACAGGGGCGAGAGATACGCAGTATTTT. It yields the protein CASSFAGTGARDTQYF.

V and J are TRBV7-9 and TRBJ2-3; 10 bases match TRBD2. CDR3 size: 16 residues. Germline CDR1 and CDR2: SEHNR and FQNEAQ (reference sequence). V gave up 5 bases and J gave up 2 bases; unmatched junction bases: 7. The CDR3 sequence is CASSDWTSGFTDTQYF. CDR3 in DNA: TGTGCCAGCAGCGATTGGACTAGCGGATTCACAGATACGCAGTATTTT.

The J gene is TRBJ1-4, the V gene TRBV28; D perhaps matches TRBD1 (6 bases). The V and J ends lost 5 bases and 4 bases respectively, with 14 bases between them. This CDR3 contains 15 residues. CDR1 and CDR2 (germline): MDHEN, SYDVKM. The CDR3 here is CASSPYRADNEKLFF. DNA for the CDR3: TGTGCCAGCAGTCCATACAGGGCCGATAATGAAAAACTGTTTTTT.

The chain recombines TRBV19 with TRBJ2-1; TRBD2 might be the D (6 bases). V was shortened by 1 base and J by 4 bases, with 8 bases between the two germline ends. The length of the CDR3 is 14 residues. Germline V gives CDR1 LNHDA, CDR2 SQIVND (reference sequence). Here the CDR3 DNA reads TGTGCCAGTAGTATAGCGGGAGCATACAATGAGCAGTTCTTC. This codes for CASSIAGAYNEQFF.

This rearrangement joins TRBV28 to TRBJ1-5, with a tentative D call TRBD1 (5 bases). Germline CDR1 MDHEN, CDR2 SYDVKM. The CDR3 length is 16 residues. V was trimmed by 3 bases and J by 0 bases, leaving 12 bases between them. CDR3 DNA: TGTGCCAGCAGTTTCCCGGGACTGAATAGCAATCAGCCCCAGCATTTT. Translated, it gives CASSFPGLNSNQPQHF.

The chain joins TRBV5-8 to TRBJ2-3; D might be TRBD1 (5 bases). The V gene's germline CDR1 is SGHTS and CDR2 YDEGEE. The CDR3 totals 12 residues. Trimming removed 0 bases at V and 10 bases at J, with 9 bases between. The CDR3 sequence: CASSLGGWPQYF. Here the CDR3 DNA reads TGTGCCAGCAGCTTGGGGGGCTGGCCGCAGTATTTT.

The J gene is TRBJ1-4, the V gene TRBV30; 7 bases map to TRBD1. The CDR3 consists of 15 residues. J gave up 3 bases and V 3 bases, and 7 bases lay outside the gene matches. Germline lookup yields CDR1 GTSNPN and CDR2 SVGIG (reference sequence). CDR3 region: CAWRPFTGANEKLFF. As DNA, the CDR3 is TGTGCCTGGAGGCCCTTCACAGGGGCTAATGAAAAACTGTTTTTT.

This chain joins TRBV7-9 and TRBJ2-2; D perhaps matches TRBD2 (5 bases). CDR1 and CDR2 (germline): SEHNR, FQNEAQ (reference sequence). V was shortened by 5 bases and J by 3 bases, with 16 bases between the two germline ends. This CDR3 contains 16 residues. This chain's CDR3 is CASSPRTRTYTGELFF. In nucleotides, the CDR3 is TGTGCCAGCAGCCCTAGGACTCGGACCTACACCGGGGAGCTGTTTTTT.

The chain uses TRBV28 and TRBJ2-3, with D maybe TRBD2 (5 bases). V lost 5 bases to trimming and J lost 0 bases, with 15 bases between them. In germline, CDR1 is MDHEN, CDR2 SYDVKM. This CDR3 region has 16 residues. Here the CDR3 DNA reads TGTGCCAGCAGTGCTCCAGTGTGGACTAGCACAGATACGCAGTATTTT. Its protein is CASSAPVWTSTDTQYF.